Presented here are 22 T cell receptor beta chains from one specimen sequenced in a study of beta chain features in type 1 diabetes. Expressed TCRB transcripts were sequenced because the entire RNA isolate underwent reverse transcription. The repertoire was sequenced with immunoSEQ multiplex PCR; TCRdb's copy has only in-frame clones and lacks some. The sample has around 300,000 clones, around 10% seen once. Sequencing used naive CD4+ T cells from blood. The receptors originated from a woman in her 30s in good health.

This clone was picked up a small number of times. The V call is TRBV18, the J call TRBJ2-7; no firm D call. The CDR3 totals 14 residues. V lost 0 bases to trimming and J lost 0 bases, with 6 bases between them. Germline CDR1 is KGHSH and CDR2 is LQKENI. This CDR3 reads CASSPPSVSYEQYF. CDR3 DNA sequence: TGTGCCAGCTCACCACCGTCTGTCTCCTACGAGCAGTACTTC.

The chain recombines TRBV2 with TRBJ2-7; 12 bases map to TRBD1. CDR3 size: 16 residues. J lost 6 bases, V lost 2 bases, and 8 bases had no gene match. Germline CDR1 is SNHLY and CDR2 is FYNNEI. The CDR3 DNA reads TGTGCCAGCAGTGAATGGGACAGGGGGCGCAGATTCGAGCAGTACTTC. It is translated as CASSEWDRGRRFEQYF.

The chain employs TRBV18 and TRBJ2-5, with D tentatively TRBD1 (6 bases). The CDR3 sequence is 15 residues long. V lost 1 base and J lost 5, with 14 bases in between. CDR1 and CDR2 from the germline V gene are KGHSH and LQKENI. Here the CDR3 reads CASSPRAGAGETQYF. The CDR3 nucleotides are TGTGCCAGCTCACCACGAGCAGGGGCCGGGGAGACCCAGTACTTC.

This clone showed up just a few times. This sequence joins TRBV14 and TRBJ2-3; 10 nucleotides align to TRBD2. The junction had 9 bases not matched to a gene; V was cut back by 0 bases and J by 6 bases. Per germline, CDR1 SGHDN and CDR2 FVKESK. The CDR3 is made up of 17 amino acids. This chain's CDR3 is CASSQDRGLAVGDTQYF. Here the CDR3 DNA reads TGTGCCAGCAGCCAAGATAGAGGACTAGCGGTGGGGGATACGCAGTATTTT.

This clone was counted only a few times. This chain connects TRBV28 to TRBJ2-4; D is ambiguous. V was pared by 10 bases and J by 0 bases, with 10 bases between. The CDR3 consists of 13 residues. Germline CDR1 and CDR2: MDHEN and SYDVKM. In DNA, the CDR3 is TGTGCCACCCTAGAACTAGCCAAAAACATTCAGTACTTC. Encoded protein: CATLELAKNIQYF.

This chain connects TRBV9 to TRBJ2-5, with 10 bases fitting TRBD2. The germline V gene has CDR1 SGDLS and CDR2 YYNGEE. V shed 0 bases, J shed 5 bases, and the junction held 7 bases outside the gene matches. The CDR3 totals 16 residues. The CDR3 is CASSVVGLAGAETQYF. The CDR3 region has the DNA TGTGCCAGCAGCGTAGTAGGTCTAGCGGGAGCCGAGACCCAGTACTTC.

In this sample, this clone turned up a few times. The chain recombines TRBV29-1 with TRBJ1-1, with no clear D. The CDR3 is 13 amino acids. Trimming stripped 1 base from V and 5 bases from J, with 11 bases between. Germline CDR1 reads SQVTM; CDR2 reads ANQGSEA. CDR3 sequence (DNA): TGCAGCGTTGAAGCAAGACTGGCGACTGAAGCTTTCTTT. This gives the protein CSVEARLATEAFF.

This clone was seen more than once but under ten times. V and J are TRBV4-2 and TRBJ2-5; 11 nucleotides match TRBD2. The CDR3 totals 19 residues. The germline V gene encodes CDR1 LGHNA and CDR2 YNFKEQ. V was pared by 2 bases and J by 2 bases, with 13 bases of the junction left unmatched. The CDR3 sequence: CASSQLPGLADPGQETQYF. The CDR3 region has the DNA TGTGCCAGCAGCCAACTTCCGGGACTAGCGGACCCGGGGCAAGAGACCCAGTACTTC.

This clone was detected only a few times. The rearrangement links TRBV5-1 to TRBJ2-1, with 7 bases matching TRBD1. Trimming cost V 5 bases and J 0 bases; bases outside gene matches: 8. CDR1 and CDR2 from the germline V gene are SGHRS and YFSETQ. The CDR3 covers 16 residues. The CDR3 is CASRNIQGSSYNEQFF. Written as DNA, the CDR3 is TGCGCCAGCAGGAACATACAGGGGTCCTCCTACAATGAGCAGTTCTTC.

The chain links TRBV21-1 to TRBJ2-7; the tabulated D call, TRBD2, remains unverified against the DNA. TRBV21-1 is flagged as a pseudogene. The CDR3 has 15 residues. Written as DNA, the CDR3 is TGTGCCAGCAGCCGACCCGGGACTGACACCTACGAGCAGTACTTC. As protein: CASSRPGTDTYEQYF.

This clone occurred a few times. The chain couples TRBV29-1 to TRBJ2-7, with a possible D match to TRBD2 (6 bases). Trimming cost V 7 bases and J 2 bases, with 18 bases left between them. The CDR3 runs 14 residues. The V gene's germline CDR1 is SQVTM and CDR2 ANQGSEA. CDR3 loop: CSGGTGGEPYEQYF. The CDR3 nucleotides are TGCAGCGGGGGAACGGGCGGGGAACCCTACGAGCAGTACTTC.

The V gene is TRBV5-1, the J gene TRBJ2-5, with 8 bases aligning to TRBD2. The CDR3 sequence is 16 residues long. The V gene end was trimmed by 7 bases and the J gene end by 5 bases; junction bases not matched to a gene: 16. The germline V gene has CDR1 SGHRS and CDR2 YFSETQ. The CDR3 reads CASAGRSGRRGETQYF. The CDR3 DNA reads TGCGCCAGCGCGGGGCGCAGCGGGAGAAGAGGGGAGACCCAGTACTTC. The full variable domain, completed using reference TRBV5-1 and TRBJ2-5, is KAGVTQTPRYLIKTRGQQVTLSCSPISGHRSVSWYQQTPGQGLQFLFEYFSETQRNKGNFPGRFSGRQFSNSRSEMNVSTLELGDSALYLCASAGRSGRRGETQYFGPGTRLLVL.

This clone has only a few counts. V and J are TRBV28 and TRBJ2-1; a weak D match, TRBD1 (6 bases). There are 13 residues in the CDR3. Trimming took 4 bases from V and 7 from J, leaving 11 bases between them. CDR1 and CDR2 from the germline V gene are MDHEN and SYDVKM. Here the CDR3 reads CASSSSQGNEQFF. In DNA form, the CDR3 reads TGTGCCAGCAGTTCATCACAGGGAAATGAGCAGTTCTTC.

This clone was counted between two and nine times. The chain joins TRBV11-2 to TRBJ2-5; TRBD2 matches 14 bases. Germline V gene sequence: CDR1 SGHAT, CDR2 FQNNGV. The trim removed 7 bases at V and 5 bases at J, leaving 15 bases unmatched. The CDR3 covers 18 residues. The CDR3 DNA sequence: TGTGCCAGCAACGGCGGGACTAGCGGGAGATGGAGACACGAGACCCAGTACTTC. Protein: CASNGGTSGRWRHETQYF.

This clone was detected only a few times. The V gene is TRBV7-3, the J gene TRBJ2-3; 10 bases line up with TRBD1. CDR1 is SGHTA and CDR2 is FQGTGA in the germline V gene. Unmatched junction bases numbered 8, after V lost 4 bases and J lost 4 bases. There are 16 residues in the CDR3. CDR3 protein: CASSSSLTGGPDTQYF. DNA for the CDR3: TGTGCCAGCAGCTCATCCCTGACAGGGGGCCCAGATACGCAGTATTTT.

A few counts support this clone. This chain links TRBV7-2 with TRBJ2-3; TRBD2 agrees at 12 bases. This CDR3 region has 16 residues. CDR1 is SGHTA and CDR2 is FQGNSA in the germline V gene. Trimming cost V 5 bases and J 6 bases; bases outside gene matches: 9. This chain's CDR3 is CASSKTSGRYADTQYF. Written as DNA, the CDR3 is TGTGCCAGCAGCAAGACTAGCGGGAGATACGCGGATACGCAGTATTTT.

The rearrangement joins TRBV30 to TRBJ2-5; 11 nucleotides match TRBD2. Judging by the DNA end, TRBJ2-7 fits better; the J call may be wrong. This CDR3 spans 14 amino acids. Germline CDR1 GTSNPN, CDR2 SVGIG (reference sequence). CDR3 nucleotide sequence: TGTGCCTGGACTGGGACTAGCGGACCCTACGAGCAGTACTTC. It is translated as CAWTGTSGPYEQYF.

The genes are TRBV15 and TRBJ2-7; 9 nucleotides agree with TRBD2. J was trimmed by 2 bases and V by 4 bases; bases with no gene match: 3. Germline-derived CDR1 and CDR2 are LNHNV and YYDKDF (reference sequence). This CDR3 region has 14 residues. The CDR3 protein is CATSTSGTPYEQYF. Written as DNA, the CDR3 is TGTGCCACCAGCACTAGCGGGACCCCCTACGAGCAGTACTTC.

The rearrangement joins TRBV29-1 to TRBJ1-1, with TRBD1 matching 7 bases. The germline V gene has CDR1 SQVTM and CDR2 ANQGSEA. V shed 7 bases and J 10 bases; nucleotides not matched to a gene: 9. CDR3 length: 11 amino acids. CDR3 coding DNA: TGCAGCGCGGGGACAGCAACGTCAGCTTTCTTT. Amino acid sequence: CSAGTATSAFF.

V gene TRBV7-2 combines with J gene TRBJ1-2; D is uncertain. The CDR3 loop spans 13 amino acids. V was pared by 1 base and J by 5 bases, with 8 bases between. The germline V gene has CDR1 SGHTA and CDR2 FQGNSA. The CDR3 DNA is TGTGCCAGCAGCTTAGATGGGCAGTATGGCTACACCTTC. Translation: CASSLDGQYGYTF.

The chain has TRBV2 and TRBJ2-1; TRBD1 is a possible D gene (5 bases). The CDR3 is 12 residues long. The ends were cut back, 8 bases at V and 7 bases at J, with 12 bases in the middle. CDR1 SNHLY and CDR2 FYNNEI come from the germline V gene. CDR3 loop: CASRRAINEQFF. In nucleotides, the CDR3 is TGTGCCAGCCGCAGGGCAATTAATGAGCAGTTCTTC.

This clone appeared a few times. The chain couples TRBV5-4 to TRBJ2-7; D call uncertain. CDR1 is SGHNT and CDR2 is YYREEE in the germline V gene (reference sequence). V was pared by 0 bases and J by 2 bases, with 9 bases between. The CDR3 runs to 14 residues. The DNA for the CDR3 is TGTGCCAGCAGCTTGGGTGCCAGGACCTACGAGCAGTACTTC. Its protein is CASSLGARTYEQYF. Using reference TRBV5-4 and TRBJ2-7 for the parts outside the CDR3, the full variable domain is ETGVTQSPTHLIKTRGQQVTLRCSSQSGHNTVSWYQQALGQGPQFIFQYYREEENGRGNFPPRFSGLQFPNYSSELNVNALELDDSALYLCASSLGARTYEQYFGPGTRLTVT.